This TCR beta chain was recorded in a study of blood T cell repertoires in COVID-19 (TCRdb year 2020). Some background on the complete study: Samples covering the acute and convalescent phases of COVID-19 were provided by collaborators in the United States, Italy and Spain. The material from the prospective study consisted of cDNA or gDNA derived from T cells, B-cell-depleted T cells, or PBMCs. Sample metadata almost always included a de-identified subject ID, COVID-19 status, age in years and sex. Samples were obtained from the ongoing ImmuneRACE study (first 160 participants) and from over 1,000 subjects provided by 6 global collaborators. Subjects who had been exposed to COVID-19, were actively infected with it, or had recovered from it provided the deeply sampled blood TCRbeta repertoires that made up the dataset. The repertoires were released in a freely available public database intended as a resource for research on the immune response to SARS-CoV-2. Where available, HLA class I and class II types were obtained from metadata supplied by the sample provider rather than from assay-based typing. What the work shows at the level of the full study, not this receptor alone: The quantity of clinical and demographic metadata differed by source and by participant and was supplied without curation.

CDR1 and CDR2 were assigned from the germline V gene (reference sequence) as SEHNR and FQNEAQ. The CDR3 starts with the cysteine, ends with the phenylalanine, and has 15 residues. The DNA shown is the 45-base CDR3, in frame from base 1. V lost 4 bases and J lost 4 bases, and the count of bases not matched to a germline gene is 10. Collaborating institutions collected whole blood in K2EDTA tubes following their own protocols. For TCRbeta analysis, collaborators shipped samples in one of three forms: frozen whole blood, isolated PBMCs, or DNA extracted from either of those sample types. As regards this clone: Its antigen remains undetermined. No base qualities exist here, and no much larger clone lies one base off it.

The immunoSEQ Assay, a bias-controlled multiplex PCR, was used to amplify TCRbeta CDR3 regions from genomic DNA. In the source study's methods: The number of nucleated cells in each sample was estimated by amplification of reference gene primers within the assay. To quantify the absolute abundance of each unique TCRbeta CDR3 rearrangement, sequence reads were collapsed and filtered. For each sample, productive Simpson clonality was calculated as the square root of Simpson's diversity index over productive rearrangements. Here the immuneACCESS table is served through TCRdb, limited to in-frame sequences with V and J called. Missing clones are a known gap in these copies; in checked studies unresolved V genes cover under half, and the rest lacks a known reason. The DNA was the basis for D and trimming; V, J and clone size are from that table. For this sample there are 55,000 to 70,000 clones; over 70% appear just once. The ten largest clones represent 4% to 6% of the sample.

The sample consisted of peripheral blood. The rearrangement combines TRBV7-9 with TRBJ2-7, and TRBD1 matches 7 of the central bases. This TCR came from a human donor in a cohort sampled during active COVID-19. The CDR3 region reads CASSSNRGVMYEQYF. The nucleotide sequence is TGTGCCAGCAGCTCAAACAGGGGAGTAATGTACGAGCAGTACTTC.